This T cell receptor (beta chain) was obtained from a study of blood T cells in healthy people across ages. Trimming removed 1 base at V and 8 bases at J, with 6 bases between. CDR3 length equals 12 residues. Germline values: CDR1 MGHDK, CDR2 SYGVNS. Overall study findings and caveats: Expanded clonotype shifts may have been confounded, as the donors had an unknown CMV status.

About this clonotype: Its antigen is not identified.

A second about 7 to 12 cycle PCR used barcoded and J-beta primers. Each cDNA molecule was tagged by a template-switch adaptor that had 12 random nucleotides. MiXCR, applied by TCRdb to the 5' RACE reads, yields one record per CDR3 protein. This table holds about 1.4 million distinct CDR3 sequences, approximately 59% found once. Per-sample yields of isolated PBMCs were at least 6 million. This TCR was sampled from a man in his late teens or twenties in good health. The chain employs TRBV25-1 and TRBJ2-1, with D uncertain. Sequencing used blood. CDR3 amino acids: CASSESGYEQFF. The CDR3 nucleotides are TGTGCCAGCAGTGAATCTGGGTATGAGCAGTTCTTC.